The clone carrying this T cell receptor beta chain has a single count. Its antigen is still unknown. Some clones are missing from TCRdb's copy, which holds only in-frame ones; the method was immunoSEQ multiplex PCR. The sample records about 120,000 clones, around nine tenths being singletons. This specimen comes from a study of cytomegalovirus exposure and HLA in healthy donors. Points from the study as a whole: Cytomegalovirus status, reportedly, was diagnosed with high specificity and sensitivity by the classifier. 150 to 200 TCR beta chains were listed as cytomegalovirus-associated.

Trimming pared 2 bases from V and 7 bases from J, leaving 11 bases between. Looked up from germline, CDR1 is SGHTA and CDR2 is FQGTGA. The CDR3 sequence is 13 residues long. This receptor was taken from a woman aged 18-29 years in good health and CMV-seronegative. This chain links TRBV7-3 with TRBJ1-2, with D possibly being TRBD1 (5 bases). Sequenced sample: PBMCs. The CDR3, as DNA: TGTGCCAGCAGCTTATCGCAGGGCGGTGGCTACACCTTC. Protein: CASSLSQGGGYTF.